Detailed here is one T cell receptor beta chain. Its specificity is unknown. Using unique molecular identifiers, the investigators prepared the TCRbeta library. MiXCR, applied by TCRdb to the PCR reads, yields one record per CDR3 protein. The top ten hold roughly 28% of the sample, which has approximately 980,000 distinct CDR3 sequences, under 30% seen once. The sample belongs to a study of T-cell reconstitution after alpha-beta-depleted transplantation in children. Trimming removed 5 bases from V and 4 bases from J, with 15 bases in between. Looked up from germline, CDR1 is MDHEN and CDR2 is SYDVKM. The length of the CDR3 is 14 residues. Points from the study as a whole: The origin of alpha-beta T cells about two months after transplant was reportedly several hundred expanded graft clones. The study traced high day-60 TCRbeta diversity in some patients to surviving recipient T cells and thymic progenitors.

The chain uses TRBV28 and TRBJ2-7, with D possibly being TRBD1 (5 bases). Source: PBMCs, mostly from graft donor cells, taken 360 days after TCRalphabeta/CD19-depleted stem cell transplant. The source is a boy younger than two who had a stem cell transplant for SCID, so the T cells may come from the graft donor. The CDR3 loop is CASSVDKASYEQYF. CDR3 bases: TGTGCCAGCAGTGTGGACAAGGCGTCATACGAGCAGTACTTC.